A selection of T cell receptor beta chains follows, all from one sample in a study of blood T cell repertoires in COVID-19. Repertoires were generated with immunoSEQ multiplex PCR, while TCRdb's copy carries only in-frame clones and drops some. Of approximately 200,000 clones listed, about 81% are singletons. The sequencing sample was made of peripheral blood. These receptors were taken from a woman of 80 years or more with COVID-19, enrolled during active disease. CDR3s leave out the opening cysteine and the closing phenylalanine or tryptophan. The order of the fields is J gene, V gene, clone size, CDR3 protein. The listing skips clone size in some rows; elsewhere it reads once, few, many or a size class.

J: TRBJ1-2; V: TRBV28; size: .; CDR3: ASRVDTGGNGYT
J: TRBJ2-1; V: TRBV20-1; size: .; CDR3: SASGGGGRNEQF
J: TRBJ2-3; V: TRBV5-1; size: .; CDR3: ASSGLTGSTDTQY
J: TRBJ2-5; V: TRBV6-1; size: .; CDR3: ASSEARGTQY
J: TRBJ2-3; V: TRBV7-9; size: .; CDR3: ASSLGQGAEEGTDTQY
J: TRBJ2-2; V: TRBV7-6; size: few; CDR3: ASSLSTSGPGELF
J: TRBJ2-7; V: TRBV30; size: .; CDR3: AWSPSGSYEQY
J: TRBJ1-1; V: TRBV6-5; size: .; CDR3: ASTITGLAEAF
J: TRBJ1-1; V: TRBV11-2; size: .; CDR3: ASSLLSEAF
J: TRBJ2-4; V: TRBV6-5; size: .; CDR3: ASSTPGTGHIQY
J: TRBJ2-1; V: TRBV7-2; size: .; CDR3: ASSLVIGEVDEQF
J: TRBJ2-1; V: TRBV10-3; size: .; CDR3: AISELGTSGGDNEQF
J: TRBJ2-1; V: TRBV2; size: .; CDR3: ASASGMYNEQF
J: TRBJ1-2; V: TRBV5-1; size: .; CDR3: ASSLGAGQNYGYT